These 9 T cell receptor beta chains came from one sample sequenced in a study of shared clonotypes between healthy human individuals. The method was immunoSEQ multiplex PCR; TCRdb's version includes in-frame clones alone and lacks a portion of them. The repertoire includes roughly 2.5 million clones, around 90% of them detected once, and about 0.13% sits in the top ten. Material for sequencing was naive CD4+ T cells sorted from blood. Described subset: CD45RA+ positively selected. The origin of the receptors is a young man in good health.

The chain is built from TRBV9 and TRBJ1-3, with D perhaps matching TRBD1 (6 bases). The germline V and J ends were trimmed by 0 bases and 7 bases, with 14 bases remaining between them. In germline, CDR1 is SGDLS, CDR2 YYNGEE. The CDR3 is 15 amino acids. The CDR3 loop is CASSVVTGSPNTIYF. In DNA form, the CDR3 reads TGTGCCAGCAGCGTAGTAACAGGGAGTCCGAACACCATATATTTT.

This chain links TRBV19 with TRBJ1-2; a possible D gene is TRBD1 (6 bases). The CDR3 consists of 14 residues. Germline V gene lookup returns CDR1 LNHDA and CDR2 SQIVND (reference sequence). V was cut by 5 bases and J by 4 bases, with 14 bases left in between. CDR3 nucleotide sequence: TGTGCCAGTAGTCCCCGGACAGACCCCTATGGCTACACCTTC. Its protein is CASSPRTDPYGYTF.

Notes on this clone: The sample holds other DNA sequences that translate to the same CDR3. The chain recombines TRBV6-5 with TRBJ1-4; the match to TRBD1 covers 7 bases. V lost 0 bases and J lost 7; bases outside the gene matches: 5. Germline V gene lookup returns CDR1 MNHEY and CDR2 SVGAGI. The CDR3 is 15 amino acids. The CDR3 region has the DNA TGTGCCAGCAGTTACTCCACAGGGGCCGGTGAAAAACTGTTTTTT. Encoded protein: CASSYSTGAGEKLFF.

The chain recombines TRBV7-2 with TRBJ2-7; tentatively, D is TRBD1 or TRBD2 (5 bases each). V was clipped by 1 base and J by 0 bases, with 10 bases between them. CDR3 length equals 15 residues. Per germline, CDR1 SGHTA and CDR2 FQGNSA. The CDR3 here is CASSLGGFTSYEQYF. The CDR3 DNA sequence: TGTGCCAGCAGCTTAGGGGGGTTCACCTCCTACGAGCAGTACTTC.

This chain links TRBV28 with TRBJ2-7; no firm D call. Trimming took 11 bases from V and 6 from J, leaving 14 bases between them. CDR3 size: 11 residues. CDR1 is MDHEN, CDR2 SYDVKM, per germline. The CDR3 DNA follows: TGTGCCCCAGAGAGCAGGTGCGAGCAGTACTTC. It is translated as CAPESRCEQYF.

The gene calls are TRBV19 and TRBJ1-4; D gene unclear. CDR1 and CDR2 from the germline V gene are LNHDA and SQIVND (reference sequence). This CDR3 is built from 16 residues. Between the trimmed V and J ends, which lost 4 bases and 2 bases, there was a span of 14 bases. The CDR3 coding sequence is TGTGCCAGTAGTAGGGGAGAGGCGGGGACTAATGAAAAACTGTTTTTT. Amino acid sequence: CASSRGEAGTNEKLFF. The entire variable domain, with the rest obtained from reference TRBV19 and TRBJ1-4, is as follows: DGGITQSPKYLFRKEGQNVTLSCEQNLNHDAMYWYRQDPGQGLRLIYYSQIVNDFQKGDIAEGYSVSREKKESFPLTVTSAQKNPTAFYLCASSRGEAGTNEKLFFGSGTQLSVL.

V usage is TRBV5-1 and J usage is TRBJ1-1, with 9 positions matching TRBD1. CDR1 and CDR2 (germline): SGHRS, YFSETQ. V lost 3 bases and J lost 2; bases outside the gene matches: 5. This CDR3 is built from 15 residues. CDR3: CASSWGTGRNTEAFF. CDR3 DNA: TGCGCCAGCAGCTGGGGGACAGGGAGAAACACTGAAGCTTTCTTT. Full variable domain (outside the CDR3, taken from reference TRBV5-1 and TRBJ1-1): KAGVTQTPRYLIKTRGQQVTLSCSPISGHRSVSWYQQTPGQGLQFLFEYFSETQRNKGNFPGRFSGRQFSNSRSEMNVSTLELGDSALYLCASSWGTGRNTEAFFGQGTRLTVV.

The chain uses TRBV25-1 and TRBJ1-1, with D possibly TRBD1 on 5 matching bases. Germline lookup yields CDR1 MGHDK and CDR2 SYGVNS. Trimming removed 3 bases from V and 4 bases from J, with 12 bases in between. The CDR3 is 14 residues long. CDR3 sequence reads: CASSDSGSRTEAFF. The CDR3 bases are TGTGCCAGCAGTGATTCAGGGTCCCGCACTGAAGCTTTCTTT. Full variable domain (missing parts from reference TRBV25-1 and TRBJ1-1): EADIYQTPRYLVIGTGKKITLECSQTMGHDKMYWYQQDPGMELHLIHYSYGVNSTEKGDLSSESTVSRIRTEHFPLTLESARPSHTSQYLCASSDSGSRTEAFFGQGTRLTVV.

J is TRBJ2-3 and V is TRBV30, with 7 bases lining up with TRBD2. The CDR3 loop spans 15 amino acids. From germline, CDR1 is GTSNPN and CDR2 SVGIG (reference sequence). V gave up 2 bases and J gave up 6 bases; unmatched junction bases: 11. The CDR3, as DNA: TGTGCCTGGAGTACGGGACTACCTCTCTGGGATACGCAGTATTTT. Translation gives CAWSTGLPLWDTQYF.